This is a list of T cell receptor beta chains from one sample in a study of T cell responses to AZD1222 COVID-19 vaccine. The method was immunoSEQ multiplex PCR; TCRdb's version includes in-frame clones alone and lacks a portion of them. The sample yields under 95,000 clones, 80% to 90% seen once. Sequencing used peripheral blood, obtained on day 0 of AZD1222 vaccination. These receptors all stem from an adult in good health. Each CDR3 is given with its conserved first and last residue. The order of the fields is CDR3 DNA, CDR3 protein, CDR3 length, D gene, J gene, clone size, V gene. A D gene is named only where the DNA matches it firmly. Rows give clone size only sometimes, using once, few, many, or a class for an expanded clone.

DNA: TGTGCCAGCAGTGTATATGGGACAGGGAATCAGCCCCAGCATTTT; CDR3: CASSVYGTGNQPQHF; length: 15; D: TRBD1; J: TRBJ1-5; size: -; V: TRBV2
DNA: TGTGCCAGCAGTGAACTCCTCCAGGGCACCGGAAACACCATATATTTT; CDR3: CASSELLQGTGNTIYF; length: 16; D: -; J: TRBJ1-3; size: -; V: TRBV6-1
DNA: TGTGCCAGCAGTTCGAAATACTTGACAGGCTCTGGAAACACCATATATTTT; CDR3: CASSSKYLTGSGNTIYF; length: 17; D: -; J: TRBJ1-3; size: -; V: TRBV28
DNA: TGTGCCAGCAGGAGGGAGGCGAGCTCCTATAATTCACCCCTCCACTTT; CDR3: CASRREASSYNSPLHF; length: 16; D: -; J: TRBJ1-6; size: few; V: TRBV7-6
DNA: TGTGCCAGCTCACAGGCGTTGGAGAACACTGAAGCTTTCTTT; CDR3: CASSQALENTEAFF; length: 14; D: -; J: TRBJ1-1; size: -; V: TRBV18
DNA: TGTGCCAGCAGCTTAGGACTCACCTCCTCCTACGAGCAGTACTTC; CDR3: CASSLGLTSSYEQYF; length: 15; D: -; J: TRBJ2-7; size: once; V: TRBV7-2
DNA: TGTGCCAGCAGCCAGGACAGGGGTTATTCACCCCTCCACTTT; CDR3: CASSQDRGYSPLHF; length: 14; D: TRBD1; J: TRBJ1-6; size: -; V: TRBV2
DNA: TGTGCCAGCAGCCCAGGGGGGTCTAGCTTGGGAAACGAGCAGTACTTC; CDR3: CASSPGGSSLGNEQYF; length: 16; D: -; J: TRBJ2-7; size: few; V: TRBV7-9
DNA: TGTGCCAGTAGTATACTCCTAGCGGGGGTCTATGAGCAGTTCTTC; CDR3: CASSILLAGVYEQFF; length: 15; D: TRBD2; J: TRBJ2-1; size: -; V: TRBV19
DNA: TGTGCCAGCTCTCCAACAGGGGTTGCGGGAGAGACCCAGTACTTC; CDR3: CASSPTGVAGETQYF; length: 15; D: TRBD1; J: TRBJ2-5; size: -; V: TRBV18
DNA: TGTGCCCGAGGGACAGAACACACCGGGGAGCTGTTTTTT; CDR3: CARGTEHTGELFF; length: 13; D: TRBD1; J: TRBJ2-2; size: -; V: TRBV6-5
DNA: TGTGCCTGGAGTCTAGCGGGAGTAAATGAGCAGTTCTTC; CDR3: CAWSLAGVNEQFF; length: 13; D: TRBD2; J: TRBJ2-1; size: -; V: TRBV30
DNA: TGTGCCAGCAGTTTACAGGGGAACACTGAAGCTTTCTTT; CDR3: CASSLQGNTEAFF; length: 13; D: -; J: TRBJ1-1; size: -; V: TRBV12-3/TRBV12-4
DNA: TGTGCCAGTATTTCCCTGGGAGGGGAGGCCTATGGCTACACCTTC; CDR3: CASISLGGEAYGYTF; length: 15; D: -; J: TRBJ1-2; size: -; V: TRBV19
DNA: TGCAGTGCTAGAGAGATCTACGAGCAGTACTTC; CDR3: CSAREIYEQYF; length: 11; D: -; J: TRBJ2-7; size: -; V: TRBV20-1
DNA: TGTGCCAGCAGCGAGGGACACAACTCCTACGAGCAGTACTTC; CDR3: CASSEGHNSYEQYF; length: 14; D: -; J: TRBJ2-7; size: -; V: TRBV7-2
DNA: TGTGCCAGCAGCTTAGTATCCAGGGCCGACACCGGGGAGCTGTTTTTT; CDR3: CASSLVSRADTGELFF; length: 16; D: -; J: TRBJ2-2; size: once; V: TRBV11-3
DNA: TGTGCCAGCAGTCCCTGGACAGGACGGGAGCTGTTTTTT; CDR3: CASSPWTGRELFF; length: 13; D: TRBD1; J: TRBJ2-2; size: -; V: TRBV27
DNA: TGTGCCAGCTCACACCCGGGACAACGGAATGAAAAACTGTTTTTT; CDR3: CASSHPGQRNEKLFF; length: 15; D: -; J: TRBJ1-4; size: -; V: TRBV18
DNA: TGCGCCAGCAGCGCCCTGGGGGACAGCACTGAAGCTTTCTTT; CDR3: CASSALGDSTEAFF; length: 14; D: TRBD1; J: TRBJ1-1; size: -; V: TRBV5-1
DNA: TGTGCCAGCAGGCGTAACCCCCTGGACGGGGAGCTGTTTTTT; CDR3: CASRRNPLDGELFF; length: 14; D: -; J: TRBJ2-2; size: -; V: TRBV27
DNA: TGCAGCGTTGACCCTAGCGGGCGAGAGACCCAGTACTTC; CDR3: CSVDPSGRETQYF; length: 13; D: TRBD2; J: TRBJ2-5; size: -; V: TRBV29-1
DNA: TGTGCCAGCAGCGTTATGGGAGATACGCAGTATTTT; CDR3: CASSVMGDTQYF; length: 12; D: -; J: TRBJ2-3; size: -; V: TRBV28
DNA: TGTGCCAGCAGCTTGCAGGGCAGGGGGTGGGCTGAAGCTTTCTTT; CDR3: CASSLQGRGWAEAFF; length: 15; D: TRBD1; J: TRBJ1-1; size: -; V: TRBV5-5
DNA: TGTGCCAGCAGCTTAGCCGGGCCCCACAATGAGCAGTTCTTC; CDR3: CASSLAGPHNEQFF; length: 14; D: -; J: TRBJ2-1; size: -; V: TRBV7-3
DNA: TGTGCCAGCAGTTTTCAGACAGGCGCGCGTGAAAAACTGTTTTTT; CDR3: CASSFQTGAREKLFF; length: 15; D: -; J: TRBJ1-4; size: -; V: TRBV28
DNA: TGTGCCACCAGTGACCCCCCTTCAGATACGCAGTATTTT; CDR3: CATSDPPSDTQYF; length: 13; D: -; J: TRBJ2-3; size: -; V: TRBV24-1
DNA: TGTGCCAGCAGCTTAGGTGGGCTGGGGAATACGCAGTATTTT; CDR3: CASSLGGLGNTQYF; length: 14; D: -; J: TRBJ2-3; size: -; V: TRBV7-3
DNA: TGTGCCAGCTCACCCCCCTCGACAGCAACCTACGAGCAGTACTTC; CDR3: CASSPPSTATYEQYF; length: 15; D: -; J: TRBJ2-7; size: -; V: TRBV18
DNA: TGCGCCAGCGGGACTGGGGAGAGCTCCTACGAGCAGTACTTC; CDR3: CASGTGESSYEQYF; length: 14; D: -; J: TRBJ2-7; size: -; V: TRBV5-1
DNA: TGTGCCAGCAGTGACCAACAGTCCTCTAGCACAGATACGCAGTATTTT; CDR3: CASSDQQSSSTDTQYF; length: 16; D: -; J: TRBJ2-3; size: few; V: TRBV6-4
DNA: TGTGCCAGTAGAAACGGAGAGGTCAGGGGCTACACGGCAAGCACAGATACGCAGTATTTT; CDR3: CASRNGEVRGYTASTDTQYF; length: 20; D: -; J: TRBJ2-3; size: -; V: TRBV19
DNA: TGTGCCAGTAGTATATACCGCGCCAATGAGCAGTTCTTC; CDR3: CASSIYRANEQFF; length: 13; D: -; J: TRBJ2-1; size: once; V: TRBV19
DNA: TGTGCCAGCAGCCCCCTCGGGGGGGAACGGTCCTACAATGAGCAGTTCTTC; CDR3: CASSPLGGERSYNEQFF; length: 17; D: TRBD2; J: TRBJ2-1; size: few; V: TRBV11-2
DNA: TGTGCCAGCAGCTTAGCGGGGTTACCTGAAGCTTTCTTT; CDR3: CASSLAGLPEAFF; length: 13; D: -; J: TRBJ1-1; size: -; V: TRBV11-2
DNA: TGTGCCAGCTCACCACCGGGACTAGATGGCTACACCTTC; CDR3: CASSPPGLDGYTF; length: 13; D: -; J: TRBJ1-2; size: -; V: TRBV18
DNA: TGTGCCAGTATCGGCCAGGGGGCTACTGAAGCTTTCTTT; CDR3: CASIGQGATEAFF; length: 13; D: TRBD1; J: TRBJ1-1; size: -; V: TRBV19
DNA: TGTGCCAGCAGTGTCACAGGGGTAGGCTATGGCTACACCTTC; CDR3: CASSVTGVGYGYTF; length: 14; D: TRBD1; J: TRBJ1-2; size: once; V: TRBV27
DNA: TGTGCCTGGAGTCTGGTTACGAACACCATATATTTT; CDR3: CAWSLVTNTIYF; length: 12; D: -; J: TRBJ1-3; size: -; V: TRBV30
DNA: TGTGCCAGCAGCTTGGACTCCAATGAGCAGTTCTTC; CDR3: CASSLDSNEQFF; length: 12; D: -; J: TRBJ2-1; size: -; V: TRBV5-4
DNA: TGTGCCAGCAGTTTATATGGGACTAGCGGCTCAGATACGCAGTATTTT; CDR3: CASSLYGTSGSDTQYF; length: 16; D: TRBD2; J: TRBJ2-3; size: -; V: TRBV28
DNA: TGTGCCAGCACTCCATGGGCCCCCTATAATTCACCCCTCCACTTT; CDR3: CASTPWAPYNSPLHF; length: 15; D: -; J: TRBJ1-6; size: few; V: TRBV6-5
DNA: TGTGCCAGCAGCATAAGGCCCCTCGGGCAGGTGGGGCTTGGCTATGGCTACACCTTC; CDR3: CASSIRPLGQVGLGYGYTF; length: 19; D: -; J: TRBJ1-2; size: -; V: TRBV21-1